This T cell receptor beta chain was recovered during a study of T cell responses to AZD1222 COVID-19 vaccine. General study findings and limits: Reportedly, nearly half of unique spike TCRs recognized epitopes outside B.1.351/B.1.1.7 mutations. The number of AZD1222 recipients seropositive at baseline was only five to seven. Among vaccine-associated CD4 TCRs, coverage spanned spike, with dominance at 160-218 and 743-854. Increases in Spike-specific TCR breadth and depth were seen after two AZD1222 doses.

Germline V CDR1 and CDR2: SGHNT, YYREEE (reference sequence). This CDR3 has 16 amino acids. Trimming removed 0 bases from V and 4 bases from J; junction bases left unmatched: 3. Libraries were prepared by immunoSEQ multiplex PCR; TCRdb keeps only in-frame clonotypes and omits some of them. The sample has 150,000 to 200,000 clones, 90% to 95% seen once; the top ten hold about 1%. As for this clone: Its matching antigen is unknown.

V is TRBV5-4 and J is TRBJ2-3; 12 positions agree with TRBD2. The sequence was collected from an adult in good health. Sequences were derived from peripheral blood, sampled on day 0 of AZD1222 vaccination. The CDR3: CASSLGLAGASDTQYF. CDR3 DNA: TGTGCCAGCAGCTTGGGACTAGCGGGGGCCTCAGATACGCAGTATTTT.